The table lists the clone carrying this T cell receptor (beta chain) with a few counts. What it binds is unknown. The data were taken from a study of identical twins. Study findings and constraints: In zero-insertion analyses, partial confounding could arise from invariant MAIT and iNKT cells. Twin pairs had excess sharing that was weaker in beta out-of-frame sequences.

Everyone who donated was a healthy Caucasian. A universal primer binding site was introduced by template switching. The final cDNA contained unique molecular identifiers. TCRdb re-called the 5' RACE reads with MiXCR, one entry per CDR3 protein. The profile shows some 320,000 distinct CDR3 sequences, about 12% of them singletons. The V and J ends lost 11 bases and 0 bases respectively, with 11 bases between them. Looked up from germline, CDR1 is SNHLY and CDR2 is FYNNEI. The CDR3 has 13 amino acids. A further study also used this sample, focusing on yellow fever vaccine responses in identical twins.

The source is a woman aged 18-29 years in good health. What was sequenced was CD8+ T cells sorted from blood. The chain recombines TRBV2 with TRBJ2-1, with D perhaps matching TRBD1 (6 bases). The CDR3 spells CAGTQSSYNEQFF. The CDR3 DNA sequence: TGTGCCGGGACACAGAGCTCCTACAATGAGCAGTTCTTC.